A single sample gave rise to the 10 T cell receptor beta chains below, sequenced in a study of T cell repertoires in cytomegalovirus infection. These receptors lack a known antigen. TCRdb used MiXCR to reprocess the reads, holding one entry per CDR3 protein. Altogether 370,000 or so distinct CDR3 sequences are present, approximately 30% being singletons, with the ten largest covering less than 15%. Specimen: cultured PBMCs, collected from culture after CMV antigen stimulation. The receptors derive from a human donor in good health (CMV status not recorded). Some clones in this sample may be carry-over from other donors' samples.

The V call is TRBV5-5, the J call TRBJ2-1, with 7 bases identical to TRBD2. V was clipped by 8 bases and J by 5 bases; unmatched bases: 7. Germline assignment: CDR1 SGHKS and CDR2 YYEKEE (reference sequence). The CDR3 runs 13 residues. CDR3 region: CASQSGTHNEQFF. The CDR3 nucleotides are TGTGCCAGTCAAAGCGGGACCCACAATGAGCAGTTCTTC.

This clonotype was observed many times. This chain links TRBV7-2 with TRBJ2-7; D is undetermined. Germline V lookup: CDR1 SGHTA, CDR2 FQGNSA. There are 14 residues in the CDR3. The germline V and J ends were trimmed by 2 bases and 2 bases, with 10 bases remaining between them. CDR3 protein: CASSLFTAPYEQYV. The CDR3 bases are TGTGCCAGCAGCTTATTCACTGCGCCCTACGAGCAGTACGTC.

Many counts were recorded for this clonotype. V usage is TRBV27 and J usage is TRBJ1-2; TRBD1 agrees at 8 bases. Per germline, CDR1 MNHEY and CDR2 SMNVEV (reference sequence). This CDR3 has 12 residues. Unmatched junction bases numbered 4, after V lost 6 bases and J lost 7 bases. The CDR3 spells CASRQGAGGYTF. The CDR3 DNA sequence: TGTGCCAGCAGGCAGGGGGCGGGTGGCTACACCTTC.

This clonotype was counted between two and nine times. The CDR3 protein is CASSFSQNYGYTF. CDR3 bases: TGTGCCAGCAGTTTTTCACAGAACTATGGCTACACCTTC. The chain employs TRBV12-3 or TRBV12-4 and TRBJ1-2; D is unresolved. The CDR3 sequence is 13 residues long. V was trimmed by 3 bases and J by 2 bases, leaving 7 bases between them.

DNA for the CDR3: TGCAGTGCTATAAATCGACAGGGGTCAAGTGGAGCTTTCTTT. Its translation: CSAINRQGSSGAFF. The chain combines TRBV20-1 with TRBJ1-1; 8 bases align to TRBD1. Looked up from germline, CDR1 is DFQATT and CDR2 is SNEGSKA (reference sequence). This CDR3 is built from 14 residues. J lost 10 bases, V lost 4 bases, and 14 bases had no gene match.

This clonotype was detected only a few times. The chain couples TRBV19 to TRBJ2-2; D possibly corresponds to TRBD1 (5 bases). Germline lookup yields CDR1 LNHDA and CDR2 SQIVND (reference sequence). Trimming took 6 bases from V and 6 from J, leaving 17 bases between them. The CDR3 consists of 15 residues. CDR3 loop: CASSDMGRVAGELFF. DNA for the CDR3: TGTGCCAGTAGCGATATGGGCAGGGTGGCCGGGGAGCTGTTTTTT.

In its sample, this clonotype was seen a few times. The chain couples TRBV7-9 to TRBJ2-3; D is unresolved. Between the trimmed V and J ends, which lost 5 bases and 1 base, there was a span of 13 bases. CDR1 is SEHNR and CDR2 is FQNEAQ in the germline V gene (reference sequence). CDR3 length: 15 residues. CDR3: CASSPTTIRTDTQYF. The CDR3 region has the DNA TGTGCCAGCAGCCCTACTACAATCCGCACAGATACGCAGTATTTT.

This clonotype was picked up a small number of times. The V call is TRBV4-1, the J call TRBJ2-3; 12 nucleotides agree with TRBD1. After removal of 1 base from V and 5 bases from J, the junction contained 7 bases not matched to a gene. Looked up from germline, CDR1 is MGHRA and CDR2 is YSYEKL. CDR3 length: 17 residues. As DNA, the CDR3 is TGCGCCAGCAGCCAAGGTCCCGGGACAGGGGGCTTAGATACGCAGTATTTT. It translates to CASSQGPGTGGLDTQYF.

CDR3 DNA sequence: TGTGCCAGCAGCTTAGTAGCGGGAGTTGACGGGGAGCTGTTTTTT. Amino acid sequence: CASSLVAGVDGELFF. The chain uses TRBV7-2 and TRBJ2-2, with 9 bases fitting TRBD2. This CDR3 has 15 amino acids. The V gene end was trimmed by 1 base and the J gene end by 7 bases; junction bases not matched to a gene: 4. Germline values: CDR1 SGHTA, CDR2 FQGNSA.

The chain joins TRBV12-3 or TRBV12-4 to TRBJ2-2, with 12 bases matching TRBD2. The CDR3 has 18 residues. V was pared by 5 bases and J by 3 bases, with 10 bases of the junction left unmatched. The CDR3: CASSPGLAGIRDTGELFF. The CDR3, as DNA: TGTGCCAGCAGTCCTGGACTAGCGGGAATTCGCGACACCGGGGAGCTGTTTTTT.